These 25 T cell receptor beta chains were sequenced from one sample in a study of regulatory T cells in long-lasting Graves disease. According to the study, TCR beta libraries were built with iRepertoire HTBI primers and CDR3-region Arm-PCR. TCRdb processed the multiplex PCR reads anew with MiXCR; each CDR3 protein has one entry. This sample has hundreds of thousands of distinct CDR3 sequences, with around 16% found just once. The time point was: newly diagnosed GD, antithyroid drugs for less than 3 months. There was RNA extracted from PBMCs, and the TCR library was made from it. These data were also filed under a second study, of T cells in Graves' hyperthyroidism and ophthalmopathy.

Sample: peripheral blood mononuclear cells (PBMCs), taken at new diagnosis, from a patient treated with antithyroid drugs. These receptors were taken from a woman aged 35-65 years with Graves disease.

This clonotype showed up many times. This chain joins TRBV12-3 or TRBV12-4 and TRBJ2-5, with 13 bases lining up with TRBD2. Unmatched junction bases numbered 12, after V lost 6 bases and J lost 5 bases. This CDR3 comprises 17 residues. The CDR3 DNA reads TGTGCCAGCAGCATACTAGCGGGGGGGCCGGCCGGTGAGACCCAGTACTTC. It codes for CASSILAGGPAGETQYF.

The CDR3 reads CASSQVGGFGGNEQFF. The CDR3 region has the DNA TGCGCCAGCAGCCAAGTGGGTGGGTTTGGCGGGAATGAGCAGTTCTTC. The chain joins TRBV4-1 to TRBJ2-1, with D tentatively TRBD2 (5 bases). The CDR3 contains 16 residues. The V end was cut by 1 base, the J end by 7 bases, with 17 bases between. The germline CDR1 and CDR2 sequences are MGHRA and YSYEKL.

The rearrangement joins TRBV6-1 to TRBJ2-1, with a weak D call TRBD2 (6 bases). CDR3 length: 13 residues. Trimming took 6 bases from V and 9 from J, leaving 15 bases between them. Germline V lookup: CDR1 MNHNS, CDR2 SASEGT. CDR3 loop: CASRRFTEGEQFF. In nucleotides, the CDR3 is TGTGCCAGCAGGAGATTTACGGAGGGTGAGCAGTTCTTC.

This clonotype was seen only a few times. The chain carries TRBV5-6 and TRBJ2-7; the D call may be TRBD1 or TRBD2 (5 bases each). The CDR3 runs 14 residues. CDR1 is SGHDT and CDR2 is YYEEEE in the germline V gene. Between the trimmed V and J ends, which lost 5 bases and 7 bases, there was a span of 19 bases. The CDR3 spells CASSLGDASMEQYF. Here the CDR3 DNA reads TGTGCCAGCAGTCTGGGGGACGCCTCGATGGAGCAGTACTTC.

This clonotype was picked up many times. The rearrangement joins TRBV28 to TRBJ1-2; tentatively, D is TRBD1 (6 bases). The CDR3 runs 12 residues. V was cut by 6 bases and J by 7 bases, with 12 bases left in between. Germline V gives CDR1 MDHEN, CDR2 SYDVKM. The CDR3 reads CASRIGGGGYTF. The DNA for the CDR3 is TGTGCCAGCAGAATAGGGGGTGGTGGCTACACCTTC.

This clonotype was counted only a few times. In DNA, the CDR3 is TGTGCCAGCAGCTTAGTAGTAGCCCAAGAGACCCAGTACTTC. Its translation: CASSLVVAQETQYF. V and J are TRBV7-9 and TRBJ2-5; D gene unclear. This CDR3 is 14 amino acids long. CDR1 and CDR2 from the germline V gene are SEHNR and FQNEAQ (reference sequence). V lost 1 base and J 1 base, leaving 7 bases between the germline ends.

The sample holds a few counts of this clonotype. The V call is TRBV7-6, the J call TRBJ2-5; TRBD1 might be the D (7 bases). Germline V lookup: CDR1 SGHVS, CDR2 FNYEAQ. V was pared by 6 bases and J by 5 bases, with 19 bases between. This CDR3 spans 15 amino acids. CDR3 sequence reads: CASRASEGARETQYF. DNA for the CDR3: TGTGCCAGCAGGGCTTCGGAGGGGGCGCGGGAGACCCAGTACTTC.

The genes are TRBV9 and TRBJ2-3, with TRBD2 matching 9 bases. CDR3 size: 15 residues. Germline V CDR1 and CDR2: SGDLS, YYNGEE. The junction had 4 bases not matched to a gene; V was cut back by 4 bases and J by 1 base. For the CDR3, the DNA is TGTGCCAGCAGCACATTAGCGGGAGGCACAGATACGCAGTATTTT. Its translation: CASSTLAGGTDTQYF.

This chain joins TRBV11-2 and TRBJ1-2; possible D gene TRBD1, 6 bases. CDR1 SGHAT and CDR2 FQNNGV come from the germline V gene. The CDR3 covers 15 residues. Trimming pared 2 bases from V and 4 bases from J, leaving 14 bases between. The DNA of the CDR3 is TGTGCCAGCAGCTTATCAGGGGATGTATCCTATGGCTACACCTTC. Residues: CASSLSGDVSYGYTF.

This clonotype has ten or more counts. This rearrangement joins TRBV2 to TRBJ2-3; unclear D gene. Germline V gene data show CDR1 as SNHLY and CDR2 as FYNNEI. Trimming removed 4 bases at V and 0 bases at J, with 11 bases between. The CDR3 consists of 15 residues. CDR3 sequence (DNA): TGTGCCAGCAGTGTCTCGACTGCAAGCACAGATACGCAGTATTTT. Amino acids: CASSVSTASTDTQYF. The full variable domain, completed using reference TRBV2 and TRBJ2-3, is EPEVTQTPSHQVTQMGQEVILRCVPISNHLYFYWYRQILGQKVEFLVSFYNNEISEKSEIFDDQFSVERPDGSNFTLKIRSTKLEDSAMYFCASSVSTASTDTQYFGPGTRLTVL.

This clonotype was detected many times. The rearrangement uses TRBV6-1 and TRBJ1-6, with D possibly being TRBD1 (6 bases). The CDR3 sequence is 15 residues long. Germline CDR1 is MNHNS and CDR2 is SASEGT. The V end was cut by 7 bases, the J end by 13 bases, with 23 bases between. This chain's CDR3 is CASTPTGPGTGPLHF. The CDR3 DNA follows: TGTGCCAGCACCCCGACAGGCCCGGGGACTGGGCCCCTCCACTTT.

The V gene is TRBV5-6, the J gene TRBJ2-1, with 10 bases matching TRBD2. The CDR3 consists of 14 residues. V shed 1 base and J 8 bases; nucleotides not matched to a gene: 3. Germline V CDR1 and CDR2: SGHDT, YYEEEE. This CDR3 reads CASSLTSGADEQFF. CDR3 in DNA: TGTGCCAGCAGCTTGACTAGCGGGGCGGATGAGCAGTTCTTC.

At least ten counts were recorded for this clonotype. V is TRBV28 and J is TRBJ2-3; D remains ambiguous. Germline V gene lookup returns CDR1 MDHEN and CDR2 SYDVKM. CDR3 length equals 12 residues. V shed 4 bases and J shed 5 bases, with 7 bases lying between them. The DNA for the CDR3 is TGTGCCAGCAGTTCCACAATAGATACGCAGTATTTT. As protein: CASSSTIDTQYF.

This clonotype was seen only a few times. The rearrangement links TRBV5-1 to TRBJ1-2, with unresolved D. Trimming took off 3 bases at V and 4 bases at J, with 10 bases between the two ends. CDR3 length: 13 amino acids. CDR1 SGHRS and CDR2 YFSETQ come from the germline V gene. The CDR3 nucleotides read TGCGCCAGCAGCTCGGACGGGAGCTATGGCTACACCTTC. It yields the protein CASSSDGSYGYTF.

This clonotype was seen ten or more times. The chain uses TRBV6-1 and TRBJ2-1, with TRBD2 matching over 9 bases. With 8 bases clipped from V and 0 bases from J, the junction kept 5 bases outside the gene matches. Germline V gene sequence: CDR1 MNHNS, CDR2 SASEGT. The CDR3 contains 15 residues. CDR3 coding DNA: TGTGCCAGCGCTCCTAGCGGGACCTCCTACAATGAGCAGTTCTTC. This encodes CASAPSGTSYNEQFF.

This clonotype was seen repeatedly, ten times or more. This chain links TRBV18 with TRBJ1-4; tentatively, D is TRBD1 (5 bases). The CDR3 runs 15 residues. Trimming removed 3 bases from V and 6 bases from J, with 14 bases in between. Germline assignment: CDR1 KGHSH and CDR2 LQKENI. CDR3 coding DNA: TGTGCCAGCTCACCCAGGACAAGCTCTTATGAAAAACTGTTTTTT. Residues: CASSPRTSSYEKLFF. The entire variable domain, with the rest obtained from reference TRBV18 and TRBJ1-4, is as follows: NAGVMQNPRHLVRRRGQEARLRCSPMKGHSHVYWYRQLPEEGLKFMVYLQKENIIDESGMPKERFSAEFPKEGPSILRIQQVVRGDSAAYFCASSPRTSSYEKLFFGSGTQLSVL.

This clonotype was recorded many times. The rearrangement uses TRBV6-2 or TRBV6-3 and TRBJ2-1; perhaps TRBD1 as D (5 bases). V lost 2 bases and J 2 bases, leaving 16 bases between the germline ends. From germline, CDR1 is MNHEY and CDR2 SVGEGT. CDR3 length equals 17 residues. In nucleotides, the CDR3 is TGTGCCAGCAGTTACACGCATCAGGGAATCCCCTACAATGAGCAGTTCTTC. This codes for CASSYTHQGIPYNEQFF.

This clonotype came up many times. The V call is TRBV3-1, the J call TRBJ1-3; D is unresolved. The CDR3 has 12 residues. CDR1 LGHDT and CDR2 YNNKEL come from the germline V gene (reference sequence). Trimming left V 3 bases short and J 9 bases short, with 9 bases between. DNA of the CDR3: TGTGCCAGCAGCCAGACATCCACCACCATATATTTT. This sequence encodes CASSQTSTTIYF. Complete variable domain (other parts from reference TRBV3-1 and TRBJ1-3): DTAVSQTPKYLVTQMGNDKSIKCEQNLGHDTMYWYKQDSKKFLKIMFSYNNKELIINETVPNRFSPKSPDKAHLNLHINSLELGDSAVYFCASSQTSTTIYFGEGSWLTVV.

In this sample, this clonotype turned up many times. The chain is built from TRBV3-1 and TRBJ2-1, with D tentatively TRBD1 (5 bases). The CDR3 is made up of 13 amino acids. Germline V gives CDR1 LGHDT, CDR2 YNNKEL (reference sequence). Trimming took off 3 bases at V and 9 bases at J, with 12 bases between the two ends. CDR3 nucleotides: TGTGCCAGCAGCCAGTCCAGGGTTGGTGAGCAGTTCTTC. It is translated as CASSQSRVGEQFF.

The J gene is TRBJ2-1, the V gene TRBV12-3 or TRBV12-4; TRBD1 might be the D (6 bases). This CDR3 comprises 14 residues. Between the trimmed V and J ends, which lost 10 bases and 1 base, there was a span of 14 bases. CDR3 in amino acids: CATKQGGSYNEQFF. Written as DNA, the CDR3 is TGTGCCACCAAACAAGGGGGTTCCTACAATGAGCAGTTCTTC.

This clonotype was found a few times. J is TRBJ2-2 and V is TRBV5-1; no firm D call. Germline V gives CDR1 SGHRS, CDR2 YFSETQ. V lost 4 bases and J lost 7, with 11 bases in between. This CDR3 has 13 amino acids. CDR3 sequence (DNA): TGCGCCAGCAGCCCTAATACTATCGGGGAGCTGTTTTTT. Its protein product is CASSPNTIGELFF. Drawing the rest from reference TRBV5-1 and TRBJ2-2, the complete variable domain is KAGVTQTPRYLIKTRGQQVTLSCSPISGHRSVSWYQQTPGQGLQFLFEYFSETQRNKGNFPGRFSGRQFSNSRSEMNVSTLELGDSALYLCASSPNTIGELFFGEGSRLTVL.

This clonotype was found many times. CDR3 in amino acids: CASSLGPGGQYF. CDR3 in DNA: TGTGCCAGCAGTTTAGGTCCGGGCGGGCAGTACTTC. V gene TRBV12-3 or TRBV12-4 combines with J gene TRBJ2-7, with D unclear. Trimming cost V 1 base and J 9 bases, with 10 bases left between them. CDR3 length: 12 residues.

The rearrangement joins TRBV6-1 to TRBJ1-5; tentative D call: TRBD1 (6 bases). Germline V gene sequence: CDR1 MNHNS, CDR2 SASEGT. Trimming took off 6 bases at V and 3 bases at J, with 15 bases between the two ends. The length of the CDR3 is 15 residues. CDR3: CASSRQGWNNQPQHF. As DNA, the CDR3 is TGTGCCAGCAGCAGGCAGGGGTGGAACAATCAGCCCCAGCATTTT.

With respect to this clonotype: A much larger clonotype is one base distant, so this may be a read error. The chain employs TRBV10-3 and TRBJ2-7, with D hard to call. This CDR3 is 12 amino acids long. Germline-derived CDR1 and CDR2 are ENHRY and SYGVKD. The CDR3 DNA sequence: TGTGCCAGCAGTGTCAGTTCCTACGAGCAGCACTTC. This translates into CASSVSSYEQHF.

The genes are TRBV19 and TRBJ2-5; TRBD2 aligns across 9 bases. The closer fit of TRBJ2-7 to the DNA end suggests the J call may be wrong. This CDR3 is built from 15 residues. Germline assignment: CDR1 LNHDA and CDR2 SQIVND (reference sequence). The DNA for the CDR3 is TGTGCCAGTAGTATAGGTAGCGGGGGCCAGATCGAGCAGTACTTC. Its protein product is CASSIGSGGQIEQYF.